Listed here are 5 T cell receptor beta chains from one sample, sequenced in a study of shared clonotypes between healthy human individuals. Generated by immunoSEQ multiplex PCR, the TCRdb table keeps only in-frame clones and is missing some. The sample shows about 1.5 million clones, 95% to 99% of them seen only once. The source material was naive CD4+ T cells sorted from blood. Subset defined: CD45RA+ positively selected. Receptor source: a man in his thirties or forties in good health.

About this clone: Other DNA sequences within the sample encode an identical CDR3. This sequence joins TRBV29-1 and TRBJ2-7; perhaps TRBD1 as D (6 bases). CDR3 size: 12 residues. The germline CDR1 and CDR2 sequences are SQVTM and ANQGSEA. Trimming pared 1 base from V and 7 bases from J, leaving 11 bases between. CDR3: CSVEGQAYEQYF. The CDR3 coding sequence is TGCAGCGTTGAAGGACAGGCTTATGAGCAGTACTTC.

The chain has TRBV10-2 and TRBJ2-3; D gene unclear. The V end was cut by 3 bases, the J end by 6 bases, with 7 bases between. The CDR3 totals 12 residues. Germline CDR1 is WSHSY and CDR2 is SAAADI. The CDR3 spells CASSELGDTQYF. The DNA for the CDR3 is TGCGCCAGCAGTGAACTCGGGGATACGCAGTATTTT.

The J gene is TRBJ2-3, the V gene TRBV10-3; 7 nucleotides agree with TRBD2. V lost 0 bases and J lost 2; bases outside the gene matches: 2. The CDR3 consists of 15 residues. Germline CDR1 is ENHRY and CDR2 is SYGVKD. The CDR3 bases are TGTGCCATCAGTGAGTCAGCGGGATACACAGATACGCAGTATTTT. Its protein product is CAISESAGYTDTQYF.

The chain combines TRBV19 with TRBJ2-7, with 7 bases that match TRBD2. Germline CDR1 is LNHDA and CDR2 is SQIVND (reference sequence). CDR3 size: 14 residues. Losses at the gene ends were 9 bases for V and 3 bases for J; bases not matched to a gene: 11. CDR3: CASRPTSSRYEQYF. CDR3 coding DNA: TGTGCCAGCCGACCGACTAGCAGTCGCTACGAGCAGTACTTC.

J is TRBJ2-2 and V is TRBV25-1; no clear D. Germline assignment: CDR1 MGHDK and CDR2 SYGVNS. V shed 4 bases and J shed 5 bases, with 11 bases lying between them. The CDR3 runs to 14 residues. The CDR3 DNA follows: TGTGCCAGCAGTGCCAATGCATATACCGGGGAGCTGTTTTTT. Translation gives CASSANAYTGELFF.